The 14 T cell receptor beta chains reported below all come from one sample, sequenced in a study of T cells in Graves' hyperthyroidism and ophthalmopathy. Amplified TCR beta CDR3 regions derived from RNA transcripts. Initially, a first-round RT-PCR of the TCR CDR3 employed the HTBI primer set. From the multiplex PCR reads, TCRdb called clonotypes with MiXCR, one entry per CDR3 protein. The sample contains 300,000 to 450,000 distinct CDR3 sequences, 15% to 20% of which appear only once. Sequenced input: blood. The receptors originated from a woman aged 35 to 49 with Graves' ophthalmopathy.

Ten or more counts support this clonotype. The rearrangement uses TRBV20-1 and TRBJ2-7, with TRBD2 matching 11 bases. Germline trimming cut 7 bases from V and 3 bases from J; bases unmatched to any gene: 11. Germline assignment: CDR1 DFQATT and CDR2 SNEGSKA (reference sequence). The CDR3 runs to 15 residues. For the CDR3, the DNA is TGCAGTGTCAATAGACTAGCGGGACAGAACTACGAGCAGTACTTC. Amino acid sequence: CSVNRLAGQNYEQYF.

The rearrangement joins TRBV12-3 or TRBV12-4 to TRBJ1-1; 8 bases match TRBD1. V shed 4 bases, J shed 2 bases, and the junction held 15 bases outside the gene matches. The CDR3 has 18 amino acids. The CDR3 loop reads CASSSYGQGYLRNTEAFF. The DNA for the CDR3 is TGTGCCAGCAGTTCCTACGGACAGGGCTACCTCAGAAACACTGAAGCTTTCTTT.

This clonotype came up many times. The chain uses TRBV28 and TRBJ1-5, with TRBD1 matching over 9 bases. Per the germline V gene, CDR1 is MDHEN and CDR2 is SYDVKM. V lost 6 bases to trimming and J lost 5 bases; unmatched junction nucleotides: 8. The length of the CDR3 is 15 residues. Here the CDR3 reads CASSPTGGGYQPQHF. CDR3 nucleotide sequence: TGTGCCAGCAGCCCAACAGGGGGCGGGTATCAGCCCCAGCATTTT.

This clonotype was picked up many times. This chain links TRBV27 with TRBJ2-5, with a possible D match to TRBD2 (5 bases). The CDR3 runs to 12 residues. Trimming cost V 3 bases and J 4 bases, with 6 bases left between them. Germline lookup yields CDR1 MNHEY and CDR2 SMNVEV (reference sequence). The CDR3, as DNA: TGTGCCAGCAGTTTGGAGGTAGAGACCCAGTACTTC. This sequence encodes CASSLEVETQYF.

At least ten counts were recorded for this clonotype. V is TRBV12-3 or TRBV12-4 and J is TRBJ2-7; TRBD2 is a possible D gene (5 bases). The CDR3 length is 15 residues. Trimming shortened V by 6 bases and J by 3 bases, and 18 bases separated the two germline ends. The CDR3 region is CASSREPGFIYEQYF. CDR3 nucleotides: TGTGCCAGCAGCCGGGAACCGGGATTTATCTACGAGCAGTACTTC.

Many counts were recorded for this clonotype. The chain employs TRBV6-5 and TRBJ2-1, with TRBD2 matching 15 bases. Trimming at V came to 6 bases and at J to 8 bases, leaving 11 bases not matched to a gene. The CDR3 has 17 amino acids. Germline CDR1 is MNHEY and CDR2 is SVGAGI. The CDR3 region is CASRGNPGLAGGHEQFF. The DNA of the CDR3 is TGTGCCAGCAGGGGGAACCCGGGACTAGCGGGAGGCCATGAGCAGTTCTTC.

This clonotype has a count of ten or more. The chain has TRBV7-8 and TRBJ2-5; tentative D call: TRBD1 (6 bases). With 5 bases removed from V and 0 bases from J, the gap between germline ends came to 10 bases. Germline lookup yields CDR1 SGHVS and CDR2 FQNEAQ. This CDR3 is built from 14 residues. CDR3 sequence: CASSPRGYQETQYF. CDR3 coding DNA: TGTGCCAGCAGCCCAAGGGGGTACCAAGAGACCCAGTACTTC.

The CDR3 nucleotides are TGTGCCAGCTCACCTCCCGGCGGGCTCACAGATACGCAGTATTTT. As protein: CASSPPGGLTDTQYF. This rearrangement joins TRBV18 to TRBJ2-3; possibly TRBD2 for D (5 bases). The CDR3 consists of 15 residues. V lost 3 bases and J 2 bases, leaving 12 bases between the germline ends. Germline V gene data show CDR1 as KGHSH and CDR2 as LQKENI.

This clonotype was observed many times. V usage is TRBV20-1 and J usage is TRBJ2-7; D is unclear. V was cut by 5 bases and J by 2 bases, with 22 bases left in between. Per germline, CDR1 DFQATT and CDR2 SNEGSKA (reference sequence). The CDR3 has 16 amino acids. In DNA form, the CDR3 reads TGCAGTGCTCCCCATCCCCTGGGCAGGCTTCCCTACGAGCAGTACTTC. The encoded protein is CSAPHPLGRLPYEQYF.

This clonotype was seen at least ten times. The rearrangement links TRBV6-1 to TRBJ1-2, with D possibly TRBD1 on 6 matching bases. Germline lookup yields CDR1 MNHNS and CDR2 SASEGT. Trimming pared 1 base from V and 6 bases from J, leaving 21 bases between. The CDR3 sequence is 17 residues long. CDR3 DNA sequence: TGTGCCAGCAGTGAAGACAGGGTATCAGCTCAAATAGATGGCTACACCTTC. This gives the protein CASSEDRVSAQIDGYTF.

In its sample, this clonotype was seen many times. CDR3 coding DNA: TGTGCCAGCAGGGGACTAGCGGGAGGGTCGTACGAGCAGTACTTC. Translated, it gives CASRGLAGGSYEQYF. The chain has TRBV12-3 or TRBV12-4 and TRBJ2-7; 16 bases are shared with TRBD2. The CDR3 loop spans 15 amino acids. V was pared by 6 bases and J by 4 bases, with 3 bases of the junction left unmatched.

The J gene is TRBJ1-5, the V gene TRBV20-1, with a possible D match to TRBD1 (5 bases). Trimming pared 6 bases from V and 5 bases from J, leaving 14 bases between. This CDR3 comprises 13 residues. Germline V gene lookup returns CDR1 DFQATT and CDR2 SNEGSKA (reference sequence). CDR3: CSAIGMGDQPQHF. CDR3 nucleotides: TGCAGTGCAATTGGTATGGGGGATCAGCCCCAGCATTTT.

This clonotype was recorded at least ten times. CDR3 nucleotide sequence: TGTGCCAGCAGTGGGACAGCCGTAGGGACCCAGTACTTC. Protein: CASSGTAVGTQYF. The chain combines TRBV6-1 with TRBJ2-5; D might be TRBD1 (6 bases). Trimming stripped 4 bases from V and 7 bases from J, with 13 bases between. Germline V gene sequence: CDR1 MNHNS, CDR2 SASEGT. This CDR3 contains 13 residues.

This clonotype was recorded many times. The genes are TRBV7-9 and TRBJ2-7; TRBD2 matches at 12 bases. This CDR3 comprises 14 residues. V lost 5 bases, J lost 7 bases, and 6 bases stayed unmatched. Germline V CDR1 and CDR2: SEHNR, FQNEAQ (reference sequence). The CDR3 loop is CASSPGLAGLEQYF. The CDR3 DNA is TGTGCCAGCAGCCCGGGACTAGCGGGCTTAGAGCAGTACTTC.